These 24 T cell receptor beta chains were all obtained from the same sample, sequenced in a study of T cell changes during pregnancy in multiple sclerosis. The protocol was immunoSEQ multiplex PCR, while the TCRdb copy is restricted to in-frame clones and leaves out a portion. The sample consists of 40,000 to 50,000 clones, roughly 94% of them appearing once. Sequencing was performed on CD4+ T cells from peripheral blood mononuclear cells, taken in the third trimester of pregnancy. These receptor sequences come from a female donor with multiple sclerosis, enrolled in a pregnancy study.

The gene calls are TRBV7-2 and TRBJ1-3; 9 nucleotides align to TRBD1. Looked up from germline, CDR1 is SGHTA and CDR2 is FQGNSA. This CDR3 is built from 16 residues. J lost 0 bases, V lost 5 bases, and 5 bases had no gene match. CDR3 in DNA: TGTGCCAGCAGCACGGGACAGGGCCTCTCTGGAAACACCATATATTTT. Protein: CASSTGQGLSGNTIYF. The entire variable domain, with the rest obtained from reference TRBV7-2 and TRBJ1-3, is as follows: GAGVSQSPSNKVTEKGKDVELRCDPISGHTALYWYRQSLGQGLEFLIYFQGNSAPDKSGLPSDRFSAERTGGSVSTLTIQRTQQEDSAVYLCASSTGQGLSGNTIYFGEGSWLTVV.

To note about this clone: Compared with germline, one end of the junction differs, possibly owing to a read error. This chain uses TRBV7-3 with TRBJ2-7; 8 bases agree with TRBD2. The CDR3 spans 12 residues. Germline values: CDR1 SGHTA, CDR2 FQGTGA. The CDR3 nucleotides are TGTGCCAGCAGCCTCGGGAGGGGTCCGAAGCACTTC. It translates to CASSLGRGPKHF.

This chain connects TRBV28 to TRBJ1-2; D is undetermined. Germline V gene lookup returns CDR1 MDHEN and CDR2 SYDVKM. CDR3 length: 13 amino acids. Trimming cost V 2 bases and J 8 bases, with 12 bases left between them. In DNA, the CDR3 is TGTGCCAGCAGTTTAAGCGTAAGGAAAGGCTACACCTTC. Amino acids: CASSLSVRKGYTF.

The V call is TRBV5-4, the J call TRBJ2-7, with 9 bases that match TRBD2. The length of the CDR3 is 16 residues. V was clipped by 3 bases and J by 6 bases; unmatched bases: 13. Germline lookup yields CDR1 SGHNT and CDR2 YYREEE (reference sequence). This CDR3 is CASSSQGGLAGIEQYF. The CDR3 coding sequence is TGTGCCAGCAGCTCCCAGGGGGGGCTAGCGGGAATCGAGCAGTACTTC.

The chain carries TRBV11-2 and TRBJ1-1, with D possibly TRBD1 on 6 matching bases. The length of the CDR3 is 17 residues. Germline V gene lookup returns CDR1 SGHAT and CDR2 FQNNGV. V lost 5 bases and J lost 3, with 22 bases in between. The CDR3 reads CASSRDRISRRDTEAFF. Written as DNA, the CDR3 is TGTGCCAGCAGCCGAGACAGGATCTCACGACGGGACACTGAAGCTTTCTTT.

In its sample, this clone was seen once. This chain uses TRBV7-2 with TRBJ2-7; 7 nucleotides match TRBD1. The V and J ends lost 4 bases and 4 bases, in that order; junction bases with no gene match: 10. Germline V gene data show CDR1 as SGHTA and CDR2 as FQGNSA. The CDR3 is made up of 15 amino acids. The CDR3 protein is CASSSASDRVYEQYF. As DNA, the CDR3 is TGTGCCAGCAGCTCCGCATCCGACAGGGTGTACGAGCAGTACTTC. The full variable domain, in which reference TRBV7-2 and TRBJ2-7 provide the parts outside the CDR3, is GAGVSQSPSNKVTEKGKDVELRCDPISGHTALYWYRQSLGQGLEFLIYFQGNSAPDKSGLPSDRFSAERTGGSVSTLTIQRTQQEDSAVYLCASSSASDRVYEQYFGPGTRLTVT.

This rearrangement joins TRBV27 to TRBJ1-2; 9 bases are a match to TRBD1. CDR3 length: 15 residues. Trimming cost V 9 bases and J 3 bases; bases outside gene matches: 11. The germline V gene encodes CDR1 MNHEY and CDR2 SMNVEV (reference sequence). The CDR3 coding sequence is TGTGCCAGTACAACCTCGGGACAGGGCTACTATGGCTACACCTTC. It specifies CASTTSGQGYYGYTF.

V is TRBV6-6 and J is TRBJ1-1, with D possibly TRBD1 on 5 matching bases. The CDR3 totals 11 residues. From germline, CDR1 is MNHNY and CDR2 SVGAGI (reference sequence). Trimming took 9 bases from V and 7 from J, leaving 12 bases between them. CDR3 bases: TGTGCCAGTAGCAGGGTTGGTGAAGCTTTCTTT. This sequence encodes CASSRVGEAFF.

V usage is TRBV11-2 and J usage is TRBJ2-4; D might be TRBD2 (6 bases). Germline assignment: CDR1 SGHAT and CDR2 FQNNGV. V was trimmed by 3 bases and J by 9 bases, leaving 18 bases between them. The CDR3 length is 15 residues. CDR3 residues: CASSLSRGAFGIQYF. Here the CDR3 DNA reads TGTGCCAGCAGCTTGAGTCGCGGGGCGTTCGGCATTCAGTACTTC.

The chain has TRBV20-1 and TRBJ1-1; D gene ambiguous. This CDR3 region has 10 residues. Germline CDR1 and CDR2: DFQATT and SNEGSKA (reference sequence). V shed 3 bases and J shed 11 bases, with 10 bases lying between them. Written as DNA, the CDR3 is TGCAGTGCTAGGGGCCAGAACGCTTTCTTT. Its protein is CSARGQNAFF.

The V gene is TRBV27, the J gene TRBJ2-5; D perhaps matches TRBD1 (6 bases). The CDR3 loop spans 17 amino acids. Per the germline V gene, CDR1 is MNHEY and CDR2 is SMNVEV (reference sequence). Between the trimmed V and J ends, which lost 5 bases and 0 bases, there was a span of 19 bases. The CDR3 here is CASSRPTGSGNQETQYF. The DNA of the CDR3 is TGTGCCAGCAGTCGCCCTACAGGGTCGGGAAACCAAGAGACCCAGTACTTC.

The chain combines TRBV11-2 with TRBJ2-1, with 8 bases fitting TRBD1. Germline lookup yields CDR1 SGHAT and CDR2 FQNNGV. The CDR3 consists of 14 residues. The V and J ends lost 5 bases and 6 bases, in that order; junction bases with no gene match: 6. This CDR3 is CASSPRTGLNEQFF. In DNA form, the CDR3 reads TGTGCCAGCAGCCCTAGGACAGGGCTCAATGAGCAGTTCTTC.

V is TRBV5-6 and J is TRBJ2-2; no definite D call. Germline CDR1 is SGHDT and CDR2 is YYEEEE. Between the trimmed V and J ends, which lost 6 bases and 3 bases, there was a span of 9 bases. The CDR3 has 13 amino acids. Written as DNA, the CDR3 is TGTGCCAGCACCCACGGGTACACCGGGGAGCTGTTTTTT. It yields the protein CASTHGYTGELFF.

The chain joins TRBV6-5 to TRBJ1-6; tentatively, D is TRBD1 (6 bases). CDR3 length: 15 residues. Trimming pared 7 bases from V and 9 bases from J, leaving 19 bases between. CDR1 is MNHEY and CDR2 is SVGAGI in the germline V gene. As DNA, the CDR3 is TGTGCCAGCACCCCCCGAGGGGGTAGTAGTTCACCCCTCCACTTT. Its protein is CASTPRGGSSSPLHF.

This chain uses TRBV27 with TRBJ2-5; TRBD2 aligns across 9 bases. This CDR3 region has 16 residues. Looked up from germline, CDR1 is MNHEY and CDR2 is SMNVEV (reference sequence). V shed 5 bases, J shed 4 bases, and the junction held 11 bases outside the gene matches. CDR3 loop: CASSPFSGGLLETQYF. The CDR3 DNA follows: TGTGCCAGCAGTCCTTTTAGCGGGGGCCTCCTAGAGACCCAGTACTTC.

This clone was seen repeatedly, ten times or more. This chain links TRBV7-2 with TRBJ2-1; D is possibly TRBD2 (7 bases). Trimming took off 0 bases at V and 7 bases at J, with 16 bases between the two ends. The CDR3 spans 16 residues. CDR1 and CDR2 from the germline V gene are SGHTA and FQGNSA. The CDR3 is CASSLAFGGGRNEQFF. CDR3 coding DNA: TGTGCCAGCAGCTTAGCCTTTGGGGGGGGGCGGAATGAGCAGTTCTTC.

CDR3 protein: CASKIQGVETQYF. CDR3 nucleotide sequence: TGCGCCAGCAAGATACAAGGAGTTGAGACCCAGTACTTC. V and J are TRBV5-1 and TRBJ2-5; unclear D gene. With 6 bases removed from V and 5 bases from J, the gap between germline ends came to 14 bases. The CDR3 has 13 residues. Germline V gives CDR1 SGHRS, CDR2 YFSETQ.

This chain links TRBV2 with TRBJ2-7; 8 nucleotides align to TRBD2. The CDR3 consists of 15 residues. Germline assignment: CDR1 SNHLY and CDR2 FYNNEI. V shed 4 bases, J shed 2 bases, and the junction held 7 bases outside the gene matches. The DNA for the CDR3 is TGTGCCAGCAGTGGGGTAGCGGGGTACACCTACGAGCAGTACTTC. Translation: CASSGVAGYTYEQYF.

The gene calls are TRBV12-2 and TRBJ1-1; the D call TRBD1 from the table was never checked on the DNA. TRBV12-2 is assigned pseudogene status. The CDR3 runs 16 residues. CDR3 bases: TGTGCAAGTCGCATAGTTACACAGGATATGAACACTGAAGCTTTCTTT. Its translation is CASRIVTQDMNTEAFF.

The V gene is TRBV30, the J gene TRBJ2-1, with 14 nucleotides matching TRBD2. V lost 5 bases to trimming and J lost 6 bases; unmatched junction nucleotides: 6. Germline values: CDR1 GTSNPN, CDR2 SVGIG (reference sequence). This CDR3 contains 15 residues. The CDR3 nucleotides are TGTGCCTGGGGACCGGGACTAGCGGGAGTCAATGAGCAGTTCTTC. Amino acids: CAWGPGLAGVNEQFF.

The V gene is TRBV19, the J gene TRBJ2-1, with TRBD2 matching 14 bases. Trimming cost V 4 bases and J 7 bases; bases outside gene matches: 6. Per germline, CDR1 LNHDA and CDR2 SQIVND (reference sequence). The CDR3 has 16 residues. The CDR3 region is CASSRGTSGSGNEQFF. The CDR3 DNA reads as TGTGCCAGTAGTAGGGGGACTAGCGGGAGTGGGAATGAGCAGTTCTTC.

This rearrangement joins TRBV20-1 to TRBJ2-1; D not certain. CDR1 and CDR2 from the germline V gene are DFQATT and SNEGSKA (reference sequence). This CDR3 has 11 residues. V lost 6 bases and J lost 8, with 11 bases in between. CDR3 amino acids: CSAQNGDEQFF. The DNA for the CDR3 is TGCAGTGCCCAAAACGGTGATGAGCAGTTCTTC.

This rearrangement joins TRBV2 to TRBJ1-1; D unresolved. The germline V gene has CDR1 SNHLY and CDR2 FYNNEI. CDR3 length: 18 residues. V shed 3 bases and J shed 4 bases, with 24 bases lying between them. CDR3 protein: CASSDLGRFSDPGTEAFF. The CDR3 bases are TGTGCCAGCAGTGATTTGGGTCGGTTTTCAGACCCGGGCACTGAAGCTTTCTTT.

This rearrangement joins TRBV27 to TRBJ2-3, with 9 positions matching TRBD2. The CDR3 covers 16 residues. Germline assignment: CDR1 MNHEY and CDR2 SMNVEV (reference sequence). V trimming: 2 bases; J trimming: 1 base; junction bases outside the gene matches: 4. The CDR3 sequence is CASSLLAGPGTDTQYF. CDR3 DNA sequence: TGTGCCAGCAGTTTACTAGCGGGGCCCGGCACAGATACGCAGTATTTT.